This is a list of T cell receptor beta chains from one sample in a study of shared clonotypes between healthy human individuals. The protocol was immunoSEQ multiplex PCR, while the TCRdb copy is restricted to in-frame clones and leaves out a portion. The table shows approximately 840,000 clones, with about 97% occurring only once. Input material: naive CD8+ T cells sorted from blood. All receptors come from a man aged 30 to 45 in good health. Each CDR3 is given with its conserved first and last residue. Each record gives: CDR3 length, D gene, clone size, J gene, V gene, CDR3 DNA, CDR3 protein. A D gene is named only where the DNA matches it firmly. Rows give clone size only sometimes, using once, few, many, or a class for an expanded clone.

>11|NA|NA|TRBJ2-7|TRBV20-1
TGCAGTGGGATTACCTTGGGCGAGCAGTACTTC
CSGITLGEQYF
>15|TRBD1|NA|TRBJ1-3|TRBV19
TGTGCCAGTAGTATCGGGACAGGGTCTGGAAACACCATATATTTT
CASSIGTGSGNTIYF
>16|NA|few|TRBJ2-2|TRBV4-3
TGCGCCAGTCGAACAGGCCACCCAAACCCAACCGGGGAGCTGTTTTTT
CASRTGHPNPTGELFF
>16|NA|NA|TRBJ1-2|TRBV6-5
TGTGCCAGCAGTTACATAACAGGGCTAGCTAACTATGGCTACACCTTC
CASSYITGLANYGYTF
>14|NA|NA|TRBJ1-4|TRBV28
TGTGCCAGCAGAGTTCTAGATTATAATGAAAAACTGTTTTTT
CASRVLDYNEKLFF
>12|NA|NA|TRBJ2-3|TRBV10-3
TGTGCCATCAGTGAGGATGTTGATACGCAGTATTTT
CAISEDVDTQYF
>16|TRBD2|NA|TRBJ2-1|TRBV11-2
TGTGCCAGCAGCTTAGGGGCAGCGGGGGCGATAAATGAGCAGTTCTTC
CASSLGAAGAINEQFF
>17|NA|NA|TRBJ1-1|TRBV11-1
TGTGCCAGCAGCCAGGGACTTCGGTGGGCAACGAACACTGAAGCTTTCTTT
CASSQGLRWATNTEAFF
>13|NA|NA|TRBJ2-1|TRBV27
TGTGCCAGCAGTTTATCGGGCAGAAATGAGCAGTTCTTC
CASSLSGRNEQFF
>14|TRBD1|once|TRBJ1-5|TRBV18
TGTGCCAGCTCACCTTCACAGGGGGATCAGCCCCAGCATTTT
CASSPSQGDQPQHF
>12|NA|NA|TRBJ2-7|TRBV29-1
TGCAGCGTTACCGGGGAGACCTACGAGCAGTACTTC
CSVTGETYEQYF
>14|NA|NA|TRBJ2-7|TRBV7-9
TGTGCCAGCAGCTCCTTTGACCGGACGAGCCGGCAGTACTTC
CASSSFDRTSRQYF
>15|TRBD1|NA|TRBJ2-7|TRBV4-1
TGCGCCAGCAGCCAACACAGGGGGAACCCCTACGAGCAGTACTTC
CASSQHRGNPYEQYF
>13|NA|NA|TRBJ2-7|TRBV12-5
TGTGCTAGTGGTTTGGACCACAGGGACGAGCAGTACTTC
CASGLDHRDEQYF
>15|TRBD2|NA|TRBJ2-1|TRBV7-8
TGTGCCAGCAGCTCCACTAGCGGGGGCTACAATGAGCAGTTCTTC
CASSSTSGGYNEQFF
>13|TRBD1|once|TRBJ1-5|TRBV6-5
TGTGCCAGCAGTTGGGACAGGGATCAGCCCCAGCATTTT
CASSWDRDQPQHF
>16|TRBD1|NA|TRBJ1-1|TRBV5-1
TGCGCCAGCAGCTTGATGCTGACAGGGACGGACACTGAAGCTTTCTTT
CASSLMLTGTDTEAFF
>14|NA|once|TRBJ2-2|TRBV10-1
TGCGCCAGCAGGGAGGACATCAACACCGGGGAGCTGTTTTTT
CASREDINTGELFF
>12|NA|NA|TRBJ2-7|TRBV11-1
TGTGCCAGCAGCCCAGACTCGGGCGAGCAGTACTTC
CASSPDSGEQYF
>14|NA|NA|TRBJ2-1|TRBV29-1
TGCAGCGTTGGCGGGTCTACCACGGACAATGAGCAGTTCTTC
CSVGGSTTDNEQFF
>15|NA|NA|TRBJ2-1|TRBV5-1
TGCGCCAGCAGCTTGGGTCATTCAGGGTACAATGAGCAGTTCTTC
CASSLGHSGYNEQFF
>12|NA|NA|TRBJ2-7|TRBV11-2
TGTGCCAGCAGCTTCTCTCGCTACGAGCAGTACTTC
CASSFSRYEQYF
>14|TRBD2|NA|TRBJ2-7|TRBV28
TGTGCCAGCAGTTTAGGCGGGAGTCTCTACGAGCAGTACTTC
CASSLGGSLYEQYF
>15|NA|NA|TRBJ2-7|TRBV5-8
TGTGCCAGCAGCTTGGGTCTTTTAGGACTCGACGAGCAGTACTTC
CASSLGLLGLDEQYF
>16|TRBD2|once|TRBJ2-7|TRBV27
TGTGCCAGCAGTTTAGGGCCTAGCGGGAGGATCAACGAGCAGTACTTC
CASSLGPSGRINEQYF
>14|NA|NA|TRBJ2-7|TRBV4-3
TGCGCCAGCAGCCCGACTGGATCGGCGTGGGAGCAGTACTTC
CASSPTGSAWEQYF
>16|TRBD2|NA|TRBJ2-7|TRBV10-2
TGCGCCAGCAGTGACTTCGAGGCGGGGAGGGCCTACGAGCAGTACTTC
CASSDFEAGRAYEQYF
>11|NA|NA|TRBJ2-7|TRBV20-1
TGCAGTGCTAGCACCTCCTACGAGCAGTACTTC
CSASTSYEQYF
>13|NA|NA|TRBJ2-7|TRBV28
TGTGCCAGCAGTTTGGTTAGCAACTACGAGCAGTACTTC
CASSLVSNYEQYF
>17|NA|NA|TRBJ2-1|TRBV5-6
TGTGCCAGCAGCCCGTTGGTCGTGGGGGGGGCTGGGAATGAGCAGTTCTTC
CASSPLVVGGAGNEQFF
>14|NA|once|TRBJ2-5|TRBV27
TGTGCCAGCAAGACGAGCTGGAACCAAGAGACCCAGTACTTC
CASKTSWNQETQYF
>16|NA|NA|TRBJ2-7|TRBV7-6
TGTGCCAGCAGCCAGAAGAAGGGGGAGAACTCCTACGAGCAGTACTTC
CASSQKKGENSYEQYF
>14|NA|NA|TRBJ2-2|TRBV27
TGTGCCAGTCGTAGGACGGTGAACACCGGGGAGCTGTTTTTT
CASRRTVNTGELFF
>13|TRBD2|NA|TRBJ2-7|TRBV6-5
TGTGCCAGCAGTCCTGGAGCGGGAAACGAGCAGTACTTC
CASSPGAGNEQYF
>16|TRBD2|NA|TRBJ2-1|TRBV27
TGTGCCAGCAGTCCCCGACTAGCAGAAATCTACAATGAGCAGTTCTTC
CASSPRLAEIYNEQFF
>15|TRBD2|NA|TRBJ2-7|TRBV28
TGTGCCAGCGGGGGGTTACTAGCGGGAACGGACGAGCAGTACTTC
CASGGLLAGTDEQYF
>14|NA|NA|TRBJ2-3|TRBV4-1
TGCGCCAGCAGCCACACTGGGCCCACAGATACGCAGTATTTT
CASSHTGPTDTQYF
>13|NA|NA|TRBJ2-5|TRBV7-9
TGTGCCAGCAGTTACCCTACGGATGAGACCCAGTACTTC
CASSYPTDETQYF
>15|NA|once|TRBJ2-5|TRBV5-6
TGTGCCAGCAGCTTGGTTACGGGGCTACAAGAGACCCAGTACTTC
CASSLVTGLQETQYF
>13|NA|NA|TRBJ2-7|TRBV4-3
TGCGCCAGCAGCCATACATACCCTAGGGAGCAGTACTTC
CASSHTYPREQYF
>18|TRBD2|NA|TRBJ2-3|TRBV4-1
TGCGCCAGCAGCCAAGATCACGGGACTAGCTCTGGGGGAGATACGCAGTATTTT
CASSQDHGTSSGGDTQYF
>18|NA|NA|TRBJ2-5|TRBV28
TGTGCCAGCAGTCTGGGGACAGAAAACGAGCGGGTACAAGAGACCCAGTACTTC
CASSLGTENERVQETQYF
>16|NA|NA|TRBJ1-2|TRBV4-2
TGTGCCAGCAGCCAAGATTGGCTGGCCGAGAACTATGGCTACACCTTC
CASSQDWLAENYGYTF
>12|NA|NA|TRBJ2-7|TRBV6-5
TGTGCCAGCAGCTCCTGGGGCAACGAGCAGTACTTC
CASSSWGNEQYF
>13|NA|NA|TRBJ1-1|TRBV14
TGTGCCAGCAGCCACCGACAGGCTCTCTGGGCTTTCTTT
CASSHRQALWAFF
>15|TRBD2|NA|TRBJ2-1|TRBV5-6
TGTGCCAGCAGCCATCTAGCGGGAGAGGTCAATGAGCAGTTCTTC
CASSHLAGEVNEQFF
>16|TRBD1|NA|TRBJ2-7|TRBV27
TGTGCCAGCAGTTTAACGGGCAGGGGGCTCTCCTACGAGCAGTACTTC
CASSLTGRGLSYEQYF
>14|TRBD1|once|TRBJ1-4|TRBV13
TGTGCCAGCAGCTCGACAGGGATTAATGAAAAACTGTTTTTT
CASSSTGINEKLFF
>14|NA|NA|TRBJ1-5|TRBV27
TGTGCCAGCAGTTTATCGATGGTTTCCCAGCCCCAGCATTTT
CASSLSMVSQPQHF
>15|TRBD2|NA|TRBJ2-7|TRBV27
TGTGCCAGCAGTTGGACTAGCGGGGTCCCTTTGGAGCAGTACTTC
CASSWTSGVPLEQYF
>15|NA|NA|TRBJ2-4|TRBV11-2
TGTGCCAGCAGCTTGGTCGGGCCACCCCTCTCCACTCAGTACTTC
CASSLVGPPLSTQYF
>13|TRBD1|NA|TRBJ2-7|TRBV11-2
TGTGCCAGCGACCAGGGGGCGGACTACGAGCAGTACTTC
CASDQGADYEQYF
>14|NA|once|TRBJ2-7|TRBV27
TGTGCCAGCAGTTTATCTATAGGTTCCTACGAGCAGTACTTC
CASSLSIGSYEQYF
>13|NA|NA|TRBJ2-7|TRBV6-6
TGTGCCAGCAGTTACGAAGATTCCTACGAGCAGTACTTC
CASSYEDSYEQYF
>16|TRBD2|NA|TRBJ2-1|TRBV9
TGTGCCAGCAGCCCTCTGGGGACTAGCGGGAGTATTGAGCAGTTCTTC
CASSPLGTSGSIEQFF
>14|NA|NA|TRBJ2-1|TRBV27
TGTGCCAGCAGCGGACTATTTCCATACAATGAGCAGTTCTTC
CASSGLFPYNEQFF
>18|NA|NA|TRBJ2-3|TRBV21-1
TGTGCCAGCAGCAAAGTTGGAGCCTTACTCCCCTGGGCAGATACGCAGTATTTT
CASSKVGALLPWADTQYF